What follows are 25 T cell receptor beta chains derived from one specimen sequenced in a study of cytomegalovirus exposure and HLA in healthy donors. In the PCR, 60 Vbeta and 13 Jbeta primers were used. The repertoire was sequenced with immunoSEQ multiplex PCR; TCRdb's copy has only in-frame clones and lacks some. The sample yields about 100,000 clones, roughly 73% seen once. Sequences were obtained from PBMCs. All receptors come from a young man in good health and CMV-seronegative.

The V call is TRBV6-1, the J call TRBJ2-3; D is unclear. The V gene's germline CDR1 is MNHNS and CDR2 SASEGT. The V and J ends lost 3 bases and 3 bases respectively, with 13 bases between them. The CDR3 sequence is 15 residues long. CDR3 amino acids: CASSDTRPGTDTQYF. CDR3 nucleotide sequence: TGTGCCAGCAGTGATACCCGCCCCGGGACAGATACGCAGTATTTT.

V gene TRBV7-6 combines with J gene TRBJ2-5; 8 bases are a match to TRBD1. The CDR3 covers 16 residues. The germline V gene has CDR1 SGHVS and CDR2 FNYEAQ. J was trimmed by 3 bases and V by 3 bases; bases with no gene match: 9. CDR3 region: CASSFSGGAYKETQYF. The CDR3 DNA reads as TGTGCCAGCAGCTTCTCAGGGGGCGCGTATAAAGAGACCCAGTACTTC.

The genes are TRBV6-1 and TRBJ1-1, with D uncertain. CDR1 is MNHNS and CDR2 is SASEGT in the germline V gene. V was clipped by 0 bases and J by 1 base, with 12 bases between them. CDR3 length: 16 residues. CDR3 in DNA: TGTGCCAGCAGTGAAGCACTGGGCCCATCGAACACTGAAGCTTTCTTT. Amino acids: CASSEALGPSNTEAFF.

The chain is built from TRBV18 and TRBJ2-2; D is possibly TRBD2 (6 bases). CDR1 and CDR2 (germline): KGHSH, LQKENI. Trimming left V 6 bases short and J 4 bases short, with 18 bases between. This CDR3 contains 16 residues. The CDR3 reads CASSARRGAGTGELFF. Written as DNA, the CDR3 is TGTGCCAGCTCGGCCCGGAGGGGCGCGGGCACCGGGGAGCTGTTTTTT.

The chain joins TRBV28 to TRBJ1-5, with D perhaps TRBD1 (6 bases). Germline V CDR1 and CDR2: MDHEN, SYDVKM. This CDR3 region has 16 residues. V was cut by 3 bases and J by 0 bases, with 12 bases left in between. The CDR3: CASSFRTVYSNQPQHF. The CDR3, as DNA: TGTGCCAGCAGTTTTAGGACAGTCTATAGCAATCAGCCCCAGCATTTT.

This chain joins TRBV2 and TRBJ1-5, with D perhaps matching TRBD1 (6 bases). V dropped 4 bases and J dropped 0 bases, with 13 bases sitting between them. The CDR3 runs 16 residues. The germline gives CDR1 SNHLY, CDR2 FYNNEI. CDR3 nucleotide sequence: TGTGCCAGCAGTGTACAGGGTCCCCGTAGCAATCAGCCCCAGCATTTT. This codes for CASSVQGPRSNQPQHF. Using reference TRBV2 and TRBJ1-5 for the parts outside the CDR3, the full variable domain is EPEVTQTPSHQVTQMGQEVILRCVPISNHLYFYWYRQILGQKVEFLVSFYNNEISEKSEIFDDQFSVERPDGSNFTLKIRSTKLEDSAMYFCASSVQGPRSNQPQHFGDGTRLSIL.

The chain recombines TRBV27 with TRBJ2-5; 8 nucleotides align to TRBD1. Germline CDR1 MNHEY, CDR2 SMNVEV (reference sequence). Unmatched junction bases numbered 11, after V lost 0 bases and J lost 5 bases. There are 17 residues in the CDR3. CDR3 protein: CASSLSGRTGPGETQYF. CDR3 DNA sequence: TGTGCCAGCAGTTTATCGGGCAGGACAGGGCCCGGCGAGACCCAGTACTTC.

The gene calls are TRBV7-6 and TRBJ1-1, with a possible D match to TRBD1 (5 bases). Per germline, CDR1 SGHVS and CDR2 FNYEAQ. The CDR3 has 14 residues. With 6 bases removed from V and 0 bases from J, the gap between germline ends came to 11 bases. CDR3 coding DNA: TGTGCCAGCAGTCGGACACTCATGAACACTGAAGCTTTCTTT. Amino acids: CASSRTLMNTEAFF.

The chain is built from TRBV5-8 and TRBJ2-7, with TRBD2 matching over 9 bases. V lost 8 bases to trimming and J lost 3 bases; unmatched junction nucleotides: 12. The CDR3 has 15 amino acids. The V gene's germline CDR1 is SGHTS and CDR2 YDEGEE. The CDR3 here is CASLPFEREDYEQYF. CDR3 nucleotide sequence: TGTGCCAGTCTCCCTTTCGAGCGGGAGGACTACGAGCAGTACTTC.

The CDR3 DNA is TGTGCCAGTAGACCGGGACAGGAGGCTGAAGCTTTCTTT. Translating it yields CASRPGQEAEAFF. The chain links TRBV19 to TRBJ1-1; 8 nucleotides match TRBD1. V shed 6 bases, J shed 6 bases, and the junction held 6 bases outside the gene matches. Germline loops: CDR1 LNHDA, CDR2 SQIVND (reference sequence). The length of the CDR3 is 13 residues.

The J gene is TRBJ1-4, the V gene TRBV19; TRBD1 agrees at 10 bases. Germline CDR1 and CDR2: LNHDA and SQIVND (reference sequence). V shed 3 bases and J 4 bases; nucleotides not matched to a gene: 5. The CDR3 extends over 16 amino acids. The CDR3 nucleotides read TGTGCCAGTAGTATCCCCTGGACAGGGGGTAATGAAAAACTGTTTTTT. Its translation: CASSIPWTGGNEKLFF.

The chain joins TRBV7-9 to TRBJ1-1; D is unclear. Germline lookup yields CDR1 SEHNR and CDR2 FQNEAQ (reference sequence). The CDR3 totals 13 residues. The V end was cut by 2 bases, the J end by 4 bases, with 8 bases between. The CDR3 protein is CASSLSEGTEAFF. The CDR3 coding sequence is TGTGCCAGCAGCTTATCCGAGGGCACTGAAGCTTTCTTT.

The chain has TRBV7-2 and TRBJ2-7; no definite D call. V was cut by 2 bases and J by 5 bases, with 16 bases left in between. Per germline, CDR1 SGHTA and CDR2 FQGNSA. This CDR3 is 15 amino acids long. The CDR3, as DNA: TGTGCCAGCAGCTTAAGTCCGGGTCCTCCGGACGAGCAGTACTTC. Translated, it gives CASSLSPGPPDEQYF.

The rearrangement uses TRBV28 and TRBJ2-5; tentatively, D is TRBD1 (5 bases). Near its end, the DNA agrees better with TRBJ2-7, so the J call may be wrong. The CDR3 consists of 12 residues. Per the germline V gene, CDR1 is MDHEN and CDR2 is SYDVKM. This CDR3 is CASSWGSYEQYF. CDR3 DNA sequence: TGTGCCAGCAGTTGGGGCAGCTACGAGCAGTACTTC.

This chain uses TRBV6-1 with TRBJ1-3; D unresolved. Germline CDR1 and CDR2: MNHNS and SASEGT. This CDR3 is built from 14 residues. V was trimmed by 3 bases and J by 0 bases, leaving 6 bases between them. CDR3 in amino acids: CASSDGVSGNTIYF. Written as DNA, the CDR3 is TGTGCCAGCAGTGACGGGGTCTCTGGAAACACCATATATTTT.

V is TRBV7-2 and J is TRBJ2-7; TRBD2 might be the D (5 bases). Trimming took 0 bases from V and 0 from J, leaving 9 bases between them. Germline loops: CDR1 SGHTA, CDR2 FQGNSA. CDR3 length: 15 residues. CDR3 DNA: TGTGCCAGCAGCTTAGCTAGCGCGGGCTCCTACGAGCAGTACTTC. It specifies CASSLASAGSYEQYF.

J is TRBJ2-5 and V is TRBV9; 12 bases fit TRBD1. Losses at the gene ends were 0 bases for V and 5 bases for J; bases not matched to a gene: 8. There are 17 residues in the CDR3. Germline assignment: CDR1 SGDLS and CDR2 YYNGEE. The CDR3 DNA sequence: TGTGCCAGCAGCGTAGAGCCCGGGACAGGGGGCGGGGAGACCCAGTACTTC. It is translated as CASSVEPGTGGGETQYF.

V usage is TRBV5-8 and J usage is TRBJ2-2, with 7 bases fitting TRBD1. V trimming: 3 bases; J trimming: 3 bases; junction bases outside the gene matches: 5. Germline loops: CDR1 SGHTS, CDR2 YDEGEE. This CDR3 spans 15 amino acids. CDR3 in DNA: TGTGCCAGCAGCTGGGGACAGTCTGACACCGGGGAGCTGTTTTTT. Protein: CASSWGQSDTGELFF.

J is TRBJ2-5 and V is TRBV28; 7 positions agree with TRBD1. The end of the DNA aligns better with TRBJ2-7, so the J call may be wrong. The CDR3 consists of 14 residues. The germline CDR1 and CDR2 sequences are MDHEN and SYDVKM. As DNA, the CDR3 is TGTGCCAGCAGTTTAATTCCAGGGGGATACGAGCAGTACTTC. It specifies CASSLIPGGYEQYF.

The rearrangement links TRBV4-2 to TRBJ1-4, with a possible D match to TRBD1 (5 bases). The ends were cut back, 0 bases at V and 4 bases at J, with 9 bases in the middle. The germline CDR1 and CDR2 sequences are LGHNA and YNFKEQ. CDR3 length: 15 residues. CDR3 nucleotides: TGTGCCAGCAGCCAAGATCTGGGGCTTAATGAAAAACTGTTTTTT. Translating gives CASSQDLGLNEKLFF.

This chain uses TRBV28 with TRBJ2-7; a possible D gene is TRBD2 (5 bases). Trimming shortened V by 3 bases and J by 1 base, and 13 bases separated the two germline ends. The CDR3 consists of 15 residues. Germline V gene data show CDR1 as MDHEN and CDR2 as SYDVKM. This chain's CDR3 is CASSFTSGFSYEQYF. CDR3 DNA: TGTGCCAGCAGTTTTACATCGGGATTTTCCTACGAGCAGTACTTC.

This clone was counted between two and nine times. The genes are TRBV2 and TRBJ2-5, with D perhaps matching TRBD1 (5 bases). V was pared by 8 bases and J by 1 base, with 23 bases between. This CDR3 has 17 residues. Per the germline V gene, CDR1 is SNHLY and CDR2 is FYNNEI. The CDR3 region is CASSESRSRQIQETQYF. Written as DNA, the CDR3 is TGTGCCAGCTCAGAAAGTAGGTCTCGACAGATCCAAGAGACCCAGTACTTC.

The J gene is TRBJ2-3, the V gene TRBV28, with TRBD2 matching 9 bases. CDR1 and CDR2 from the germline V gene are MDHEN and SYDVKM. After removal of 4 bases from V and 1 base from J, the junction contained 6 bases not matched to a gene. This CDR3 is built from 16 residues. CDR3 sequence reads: CASSWAGGPGTDTQYF. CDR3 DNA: TGTGCCAGCAGTTGGGCGGGAGGGCCGGGCACAGATACGCAGTATTTT.

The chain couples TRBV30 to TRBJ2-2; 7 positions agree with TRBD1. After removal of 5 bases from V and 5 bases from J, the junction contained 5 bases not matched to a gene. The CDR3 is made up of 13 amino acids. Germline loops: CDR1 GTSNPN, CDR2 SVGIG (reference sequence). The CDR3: CAWPRTGTGELFF. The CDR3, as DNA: TGTGCCTGGCCTAGGACAGGTACCGGGGAGCTGTTTTTT. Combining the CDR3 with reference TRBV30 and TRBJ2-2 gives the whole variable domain SQTIHQWPATLVQPVGSPLSLECTVEGTSNPNLYWYRQAAGRGLQLLFYSVGIGQISSEVPQNLSASRPQDRQFILSSKKLLLSDSGFYLCAWPRTGTGELFFGEGSRLTVL.

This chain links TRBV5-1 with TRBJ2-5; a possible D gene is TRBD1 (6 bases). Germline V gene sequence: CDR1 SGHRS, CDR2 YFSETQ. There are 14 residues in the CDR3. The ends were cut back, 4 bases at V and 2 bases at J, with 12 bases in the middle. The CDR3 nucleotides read TGCGCCAGCAGCGTGGACAGCCTTCAAGAGACCCAGTACTTC. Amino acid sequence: CASSVDSLQETQYF.